This T cell receptor (beta chain) was documented in a study of T cell changes during pregnancy in multiple sclerosis (dated by TCRdb to about 2019). In terms of the full investigation: Changes in the T cell repertoire over the course of pregnancy were examined in this study in women with multiple sclerosis.

In regard to this clone: Its antigen remains unidentified. The input lacks base qualities; no much larger clone sits a single base away.

The library came from the immunoSEQ multiplex PCR assay. As stored in TCRdb, this immuneACCESS dataset retains in-frame rearrangements with V and J assigned. A fraction of the clones does not appear; measured against another copy, unresolved V genes explain less than half of the discrepancy, and the remainder lacks a known reason. For this sample the table gives 50,000 to 60,000 clones, of which about nine tenths were detected only once. The ten largest account for 0.2% to 0.3% of the sample. Compared with germline, V lacks 0 bases and J lacks 1 base; bases without a gene match: 2. Sequences MNHEY (CDR1) and SVGAGI (CDR2) are obtained from the germline V gene. Spanning cysteine to phenylalanine, the CDR3 consists of 15 amino acids. Here the CDR3 DNA is all that survives: 45 bases in frame from base 1.

The specimen comprised CD4+ T cells from peripheral blood mononuclear cells, sampled in the second trimester of pregnancy. This TCR came from a female donor with multiple sclerosis, enrolled in a pregnancy study. The rearranged segments are TRBV6-5 and TRBJ1-1, and 7 junction bases match TRBD1. CDR3 loop: CASSYSRTGNTEAFF. The DNA is as follows: TGTGCCAGCAGTTACTCCAGGACAGGGAACACTGAAGCTTTCTTT.